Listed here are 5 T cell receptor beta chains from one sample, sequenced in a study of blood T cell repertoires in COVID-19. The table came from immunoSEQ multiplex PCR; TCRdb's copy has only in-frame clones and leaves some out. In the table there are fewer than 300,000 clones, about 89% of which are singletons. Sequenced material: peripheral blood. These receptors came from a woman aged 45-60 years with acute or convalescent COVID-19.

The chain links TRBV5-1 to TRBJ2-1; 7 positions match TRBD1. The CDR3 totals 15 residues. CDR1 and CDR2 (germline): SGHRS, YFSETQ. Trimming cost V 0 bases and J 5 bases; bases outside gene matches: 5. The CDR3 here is CASSLVAGGDNEQFF. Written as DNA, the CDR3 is TGCGCCAGCAGCTTGGTGGCAGGGGGTGACAATGAGCAGTTCTTC.

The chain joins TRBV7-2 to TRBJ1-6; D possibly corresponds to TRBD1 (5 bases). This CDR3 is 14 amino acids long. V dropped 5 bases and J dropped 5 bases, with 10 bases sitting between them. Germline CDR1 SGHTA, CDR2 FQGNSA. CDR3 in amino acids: CASSPRQNNSPLHF. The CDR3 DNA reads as TGTGCCAGCAGCCCCAGACAGAATAATTCACCCCTCCACTTT. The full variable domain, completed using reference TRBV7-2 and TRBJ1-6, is GAGVSQSPSNKVTEKGKDVELRCDPISGHTALYWYRQSLGQGLEFLIYFQGNSAPDKSGLPSDRFSAERTGGSVSTLTIQRTQQEDSAVYLCASSPRQNNSPLHFGNGTRLTVT.

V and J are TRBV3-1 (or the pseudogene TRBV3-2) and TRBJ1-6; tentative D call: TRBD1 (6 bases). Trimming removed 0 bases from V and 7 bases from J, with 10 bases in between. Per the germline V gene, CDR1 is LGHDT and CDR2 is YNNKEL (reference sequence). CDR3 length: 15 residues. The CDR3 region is CASSQDSGVNSPLHF. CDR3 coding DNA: TGTGCCAGCAGCCAAGATTCAGGGGTGAATTCACCCCTCCACTTT.

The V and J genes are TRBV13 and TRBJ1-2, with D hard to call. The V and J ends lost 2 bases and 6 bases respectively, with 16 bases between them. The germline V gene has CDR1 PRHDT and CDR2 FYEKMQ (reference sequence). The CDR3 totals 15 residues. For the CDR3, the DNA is TGTGCCAGCAGCTTACGGAGACTTCGGGAGGATGGCTACACCTTC. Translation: CASSLRRLREDGYTF.

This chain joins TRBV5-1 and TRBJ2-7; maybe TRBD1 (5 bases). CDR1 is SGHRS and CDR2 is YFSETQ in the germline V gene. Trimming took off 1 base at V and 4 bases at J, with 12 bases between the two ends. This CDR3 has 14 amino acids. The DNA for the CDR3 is TGCGCCAGCAGCTTGAGTTCCAGGGAATACGAGCAGTACTTC. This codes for CASSLSSREYEQYF.